This is a list of T cell receptor beta chains from one sample in a study of T cells in tuberculosis. Measured with immunoSEQ multiplex PCR; TCRdb has only the in-frame clones, and not every one. The sample comprises approximately 57,000 clones, roughly 87% of which are singletons, and 21% rests with the top ten. The sequencing sample was made of CD1b-GMM tetramer-negative cells sorted from PBMCs. The receptor set was obtained from an adult woman with latent tuberculosis. Both conserved end residues are part of each CDR3. The D gene is left open where the match is weak. Some rows mark clone size as missing; the rest say once, few, many or name a class of expanded clone.

D: -; J: TRBJ1-4; V: TRBV6-1; size: -; CDR3: CASSEHGSLTNEKLFF; DNA: TGTGCCAGCAGTGAACATGGGAGCCTCACGAATGAAAAACTGTTTTTT
D: -; J: TRBJ2-1; V: TRBV5-5; size: -; CDR3: CASSGRGLALDEQFF; DNA: TGTGCCAGCAGCGGTAGGGGACTGGCGCTTGATGAGCAGTTCTTC
D: TRBD2; J: TRBJ2-1; V: TRBV19; size: -; CDR3: CASSPVWGGNEQFF; DNA: TGTGCCAGTAGTCCCGTTTGGGGGGGCAATGAGCAGTTCTTC
D: -; J: TRBJ2-3; V: TRBV4-1; size: -; CDR3: CASSQDSRSTDTQYF; DNA: TGCGCCAGCAGCCAAGATTCGCGGAGCACAGATACGCAGTATTTT
D: -; J: TRBJ1-5; V: TRBV19; size: -; CDR3: CASSILIGGSAQHF; DNA: TGCGCCAGTAGTATTTTGATAGGGGGTTCGGCCCAGCATTTT
D: -; J: TRBJ1-1; V: TRBV6-1; size: -; CDR3: CASSDIRNTEAFF; DNA: TGTGCCAGCAGTGATATTAGGAACACTGAAGCTTTCTTT
D: -; J: TRBJ2-1; V: TRBV7-6; size: once; CDR3: CASSLDPSKTDSYNEQFF; DNA: TGTGCCAGCAGCTTAGACCCCTCCAAGACAGACTCCTACAATGAGCAGTTCTTC
D: -; J: TRBJ2-7; V: TRBV27; size: -; CDR3: CASSLSYDYEQYF; DNA: TGTGCCAGCAGTTTGAGTTACGACTACGAGCAGTACTTC
D: -; J: TRBJ2-2; V: TRBV7-2; size: -; CDR3: CASSLRRRNTGELFF; DNA: TGTGCCAGCAGCTTAAGGCGGCGGAACACCGGGGAGCTGTTTTTT
D: TRBD1; J: TRBJ2-7; V: TRBV11-2; size: -; CDR3: CASSSTTGPYEQYF; DNA: TGTGCCAGCAGCTCGACGACAGGGCCCTACGAGCAGTACTTC
D: -; J: TRBJ2-2; V: TRBV6-1; size: once; CDR3: CASSEVWSSTGELFF; DNA: TGTGCCAGCAGTGAAGTGTGGAGTAGCACCGGGGAGCTGTTTTTT
D: TRBD2; J: TRBJ2-5; V: TRBV7-2; size: -; CDR3: CASSLDGPGLAGFETQYF; DNA: TGTGCCAGCAGCTTAGATGGGCCGGGACTAGCGGGATTTGAGACCCAGTACTTC
D: -; J: TRBJ2-7; V: TRBV5-1; size: -; CDR3: CASSLDTGLTYEQYF; DNA: TGCGCCAGCAGCTTGGATACGGGTCTAACCTACGAGCAGTACTTC
D: -; J: TRBJ1-6; V: TRBV19; size: -; CDR3: CASSIAGFNSPLHF; DNA: TGTGCCAGTAGTATAGCAGGGTTCAATTCACCCCTCCACTTT
D: -; J: TRBJ2-3; V: TRBV4-2; size: -; CDR3: CASSQSATGPTDTQYF; DNA: TGTGCCAGCAGCCAATCCGCGACAGGCCCCACAGATACGCAGTATTTT
D: TRBD1; J: TRBJ1-1; V: TRBV19; size: -; CDR3: CASSTRQGSEAFF; DNA: TGTGCCAGTAGTACGAGACAGGGATCTGAAGCTTTCTTT
D: -; J: TRBJ1-2; V: TRBV28; size: -; CDR3: CASSLRVPNYGYTF; DNA: TGTGCCAGCAGTTTGCGGGTTCCTAACTATGGCTACACCTTC
D: TRBD1; J: TRBJ1-2; V: TRBV4-2; size: -; CDR3: CASSQEFLGQGAVGYTF; DNA: TGTGCCAGCAGCCAAGAATTTCTGGGACAGGGGGCGGTTGGCTACACCTTC